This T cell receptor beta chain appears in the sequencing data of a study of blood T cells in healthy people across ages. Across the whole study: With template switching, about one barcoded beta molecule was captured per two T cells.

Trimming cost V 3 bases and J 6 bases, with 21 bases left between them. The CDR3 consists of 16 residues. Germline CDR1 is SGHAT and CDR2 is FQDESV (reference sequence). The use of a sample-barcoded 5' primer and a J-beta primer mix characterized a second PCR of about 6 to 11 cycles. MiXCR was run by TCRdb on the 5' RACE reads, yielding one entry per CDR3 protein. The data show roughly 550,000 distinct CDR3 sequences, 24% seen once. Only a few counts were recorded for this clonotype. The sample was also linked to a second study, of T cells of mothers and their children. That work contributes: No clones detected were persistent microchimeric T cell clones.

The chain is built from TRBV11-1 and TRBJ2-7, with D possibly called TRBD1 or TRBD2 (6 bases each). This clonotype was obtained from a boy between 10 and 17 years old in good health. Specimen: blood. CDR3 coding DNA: TGTGCCAGCAGCTTGGGGCCTTTCAGGGGAGGCCTCGAGCAGTACTTC. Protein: CASSLGPFRGGLEQYF. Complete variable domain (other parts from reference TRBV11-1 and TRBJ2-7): EAEVAQSPRYKITEKSQAVAFWCDPISGHATLYWYRQILGQGPELLVQFQDESVVDDSQLPKDRFSAERLKGVDSTLKIQPAELGDSAMYLCASSLGPFRGGLEQYFGPGTRLTVT.